The clone carrying this TCR beta chain was detected ten times or more. Antigen: not known. The data belong to a study of CD8 T cells in ankylosing spondylitis. Study-wide results and caveats: Reactive arthritis synovial fluid and blood were previously reported to contain some motif variants. Among TCR beta sequences, a motif of roughly 8 highly homologous variants appeared characteristic of ankylosing spondylitis blood. Researchers reportedly found disease-linked clones significantly enriched in matched ankylosing spondylitis synovial fluid.

CDR3 size: 16 residues. The germline CDR1 and CDR2 sequences are LNHNV and YYDKDF (reference sequence). V shed 3 bases and J shed 4 bases, with 16 bases lying between them. Library preparation for TCR beta used quantitative 5'-RACE with molecular barcodes. TCRdb re-analysed the 5' RACE reads in MiXCR, keeping a single row per CDR3 protein. The sample contains about 220,000 distinct CDR3 sequences, about 10% of which appear only once. This sequence joins TRBV15 and TRBJ1-5; no clear D gene. This TCR derives from a male donor with ankylosing spondylitis or in good health (not recorded which). Sequenced sample: blood, either unsorted or a sorted T cell fraction (not recorded which). CDR3 nucleotide sequence: TGTGCCACCAGCAGCCATTCCCCGGGTCCAAATCAGCCCCAGCATTTT. Residues: CATSSHSPGPNQPQHF.